This T cell receptor (beta chain) was captured by sequencing in a study of blood T cells in healthy people across ages. A second PCR, run for about 7 to 11 cycles, used a sample-barcoded 5' primer plus a J-beta primer mix. Template switching added a 12-random-nucleotide identifier to every cDNA molecule. TCRdb reprocessed the 5' RACE reads via MiXCR and lists one record per CDR3 protein. The sample has fewer than 800,000 distinct CDR3 sequences, around a quarter seen once; the top ten hold under 9.5%. The CDR3 loop spans 14 amino acids. CDR1 PRHDT and CDR2 FYEKMQ come from the germline V gene (reference sequence). V was clipped by 5 bases and J by 4 bases; unmatched bases: 8. Researchers isolated at least 6 million PBMCs per sample. This sample was also put to use in a study of T cells of mothers and their children.

Sequenced: blood. This TCR was recovered from a boy between 5 and 17 years old in good health. J is TRBJ2-7 and V is TRBV13, with 7 nucleotides matching TRBD1. CDR3 loop: CASSDTGVGYEQYF. The CDR3, as DNA: TGTGCCAGCAGCGATACAGGGGTAGGGTACGAGCAGTACTTC.